Below are 17 T cell receptor beta chains sequenced from a single sample in a study of OX40 agonist ivuxolimab in advanced cancers. Library preparation was by the immunoSEQ multiplex PCR assay. The immuneACCESS repertoire file appears here via TCRdb, limited to in-frame rearrangements. These files lack a portion of the clones; in checked studies, under half of the deficit traces to unresolved V genes, and the cause of the others is not known. This sample holds under 40,000 clones; about 74% were observed only once. The biggest ten clones account for about 19% of the sample. Specimen: CD4+ or CD8+ T cells sorted from blood, collected in a trial of the OX40 agonist ivuxolimab. Receptors originate from an adult with an advanced solid tumor such as melanoma, head and neck, liver or kidney cancer.

The CDR3 region has the DNA TGTGCCCAGAGAAAGCGGGGACTCCAATCATCCCCCCTCCACTTT. Protein sequence: CAQRKRGLQSSPLHF. This chain connects TRBV2 to TRBJ1-6; tentative D call: TRBD1 (5 bases). Looked up from germline, CDR1 is SNHLY and CDR2 is FYNNEI. The CDR3 spans 15 residues. Deletions cut 11 bases from V and 13 bases from J, with 27 bases between.

The CDR3 reads CASSLRFGQPQHF. The CDR3 DNA is TGTGCCAGCAGTTTGAGGTTTGGGCAGCCCCAGCATTTT. The chain combines TRBV28 with TRBJ1-5; D gene uncertain. Trimming pared 3 bases from V and 7 bases from J, leaving 10 bases between. CDR3 length: 13 amino acids. The germline gives CDR1 MDHEN, CDR2 SYDVKM.

V is TRBV19 and J is TRBJ1-2; the D is unclear. Trimming took off 4 bases at V and 8 bases at J, with 14 bases between the two ends. CDR1 and CDR2 from the germline V gene are LNHDA and SQIVND (reference sequence). CDR3 length equals 13 residues. DNA of the CDR3: TGTGCCAGTAGTAATGGGGTTTCTGAGGGCTACACCTTC. Translation: CASSNGVSEGYTF. The full variable domain, completed using reference TRBV19 and TRBJ1-2, is DGGITQSPKYLFRKEGQNVTLSCEQNLNHDAMYWYRQDPGQGLRLIYYSQIVNDFQKGDIAEGYSVSREKKESFPLTVTSAQKNPTAFYLCASSNGVSEGYTFGSGTRLTVV.

This clone has a single count. This chain joins TRBV2 and TRBJ2-2, with D perhaps matching TRBD1 (5 bases). CDR3 length: 17 amino acids. Deletions cut 3 bases from V and 0 bases from J, with 14 bases between. Germline V lookup: CDR1 SNHLY, CDR2 FYNNEI. The DNA for the CDR3 is TGTGCCAGCAGTGACAGGGTGGAAGGCCCGAACACCGGGGAGCTGTTTTTT. Encoded protein: CASSDRVEGPNTGELFF.

There are a few counts of this clone. The CDR3 DNA reads TGTGCCAGCAGCTCAGCGGGACAGGGACATGTGTGGTATGGCTACACCTTC. Its translation is CASSSAGQGHVWYGYTF. The V and J genes are TRBV11-3 and TRBJ1-2, with 9 bases fitting TRBD1. This CDR3 is 17 amino acids long. J lost 5 bases, V lost 4 bases, and 14 bases had no gene match. The germline V gene has CDR1 SGHNT and CDR2 YENEEA.

The rearrangement joins TRBV6-1 to TRBJ2-7; the D call may be TRBD1 or TRBD2 (6 bases each). Trimming removed 3 bases at V and 2 bases at J, with 11 bases between. The CDR3 covers 14 residues. Germline V lookup: CDR1 MNHNS, CDR2 SASEGT. The CDR3 here is CASSDTGGPYEQYV. CDR3 coding DNA: TGTGCCAGCAGTGATACCGGGGGCCCCTACGAGCAGTACGTC.

V gene TRBV2 combines with J gene TRBJ1-2; TRBD1 matches 9 bases. The ends lost 8 bases at V and 4 bases at J; junction bases unmatched: 14. From germline, CDR1 is SNHLY and CDR2 FYNNEI. The CDR3 has 16 residues. DNA of the CDR3: TGTGCCAGCCGGGGACAGGGATACCGAAGGGGCTATGGCTACACCTTC. Translated: CASRGQGYRRGYGYTF.

The chain couples TRBV20-1 to TRBJ2-5, with D perhaps TRBD2 (6 bases). V lost 3 bases and J lost 6, with 8 bases in between. This CDR3 is built from 11 residues. CDR1 and CDR2 (germline): DFQATT, SNEGSKA (reference sequence). CDR3 sequence reads: CSAREGQTQYF. As DNA, the CDR3 is TGCAGTGCTAGGGAGGGTCAGACCCAGTACTTC.

The chain is built from TRBV19 and TRBJ1-2; D unclear. The V and J ends lost 10 bases and 0 bases respectively, with 9 bases between them. Germline V gives CDR1 LNHDA, CDR2 SQIVND (reference sequence). The CDR3 runs 12 residues. In DNA, the CDR3 is TGTGCCATTCAGGACGCTAACTATGGCTACACCTTC. This gives the protein CAIQDANYGYTF.

The chain is built from TRBV4-2 and TRBJ2-3; 9 bases map to TRBD2. J was trimmed by 4 bases and V by 0 bases; bases with no gene match: 2. Germline V gene lookup returns CDR1 LGHNA and CDR2 YNFKEQ. The CDR3 has 15 residues. CDR3 in DNA: TGTGCCAGCAGCCAAGACCTAGCGGGGTCAGATACGCAGTATTTT. Translating gives CASSQDLAGSDTQYF.

In its sample, this clone was seen once. This chain joins TRBV7-8 and TRBJ1-1, with D tentatively TRBD1 (5 bases). CDR3 length: 14 amino acids. The germline gives CDR1 SGHVS, CDR2 FQNEAQ. The germline V and J ends were trimmed by 2 bases and 2 bases, with 9 bases remaining between them. CDR3 region: CASSLRQGNTEAFF. The CDR3 bases are TGTGCCAGCAGCTTACGGCAGGGAAACACTGAAGCTTTCTTT.

This chain uses TRBV15 with TRBJ1-1, with D hard to call. The germline V gene has CDR1 LNHNV and CDR2 YYDKDF (reference sequence). Trimming left V 0 bases short and J 0 bases short, with 5 bases between. The CDR3 length is 14 residues. The CDR3 bases are TGTGCCACCAGCAGAGATATCCTGAACACTGAAGCTTTCTTT. As protein: CATSRDILNTEAFF.

This chain connects TRBV4-1 to TRBJ2-5, with D hard to call. The germline CDR1 and CDR2 sequences are MGHRA and YSYEKL. This CDR3 region has 8 residues. V lost 8 bases and J 10 bases, leaving 5 bases between the germline ends. The CDR3: CASGNQYF. For the CDR3, the DNA is TGCGCCAGCGGGAACCAGTACTTC.

The chain links TRBV6-1 to TRBJ2-5, with D uncertain. V dropped 2 bases and J dropped 9 bases, with 7 bases sitting between them. The CDR3 spans 11 residues. The germline V gene encodes CDR1 MNHNS and CDR2 SASEGT. CDR3 coding DNA: TGTGCCAGCAGTGAACGACGGGCCCAGTACTTC. Its protein is CASSERRAQYF.

This clone is deemed medium-sized. V and J are TRBV10-3 and TRBJ1-1; D is unresolved. The V end was cut by 2 bases, the J end by 5 bases, with 15 bases between. There are 15 residues in the CDR3. The germline CDR1 and CDR2 sequences are ENHRY and SYGVKD. As DNA, the CDR3 is TGTGCCATCAGTGAGAACCCCGGGGTACGAACTGAAGCTTTCTTT. Translated: CAISENPGVRTEAFF.

This clone was seen a handful of times. The chain has TRBV2 and TRBJ1-4; 11 positions agree with TRBD1. V shed 1 base, J shed 14 bases, and the junction held 12 bases outside the gene matches. The CDR3 is 16 residues long. The germline gives CDR1 SNHLY, CDR2 FYNNEI. This CDR3 is CASSEGPPGQGAWLFF. In nucleotides, the CDR3 is TGTGCCAGCAGTGAAGGCCCCCCCGGACAGGGGGCATGGCTGTTTTTT.

V is TRBV13 and J is TRBJ1-2; D not resolved. V lost 0 bases to trimming and J lost 3 bases, with 8 bases between them. The CDR3 sequence is 14 residues long. Per germline, CDR1 PRHDT and CDR2 FYEKMQ (reference sequence). For the CDR3, the DNA is TGTGCCAGCAGCTTAGGAGGGAACTACTATGGCTACACCTTC. Translation: CASSLGGNYYGYTF.